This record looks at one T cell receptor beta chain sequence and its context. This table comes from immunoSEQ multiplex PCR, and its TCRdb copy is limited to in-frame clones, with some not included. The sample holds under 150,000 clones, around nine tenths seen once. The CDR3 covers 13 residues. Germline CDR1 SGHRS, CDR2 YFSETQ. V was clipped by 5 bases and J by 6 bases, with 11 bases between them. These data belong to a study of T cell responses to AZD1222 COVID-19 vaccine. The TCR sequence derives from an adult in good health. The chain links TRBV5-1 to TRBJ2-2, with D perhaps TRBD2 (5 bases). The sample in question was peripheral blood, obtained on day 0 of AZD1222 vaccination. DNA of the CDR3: TGCGCCAGCAGGAATGGGCGGGCCGGGGAGCTGTTTTTT. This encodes CASRNGRAGELFF. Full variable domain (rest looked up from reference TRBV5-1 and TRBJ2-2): KAGVTQTPRYLIKTRGQQVTLSCSPISGHRSVSWYQQTPGQGLQFLFEYFSETQRNKGNFPGRFSGRQFSNSRSEMNVSTLELGDSALYLCASRNGRAGELFFGEGSRLTVL.